This is a list of T cell receptor beta chains from one sample in a study of T cell responses to AZD1222 COVID-19 vaccine. Repertoires were generated with immunoSEQ multiplex PCR, while TCRdb's copy carries only in-frame clones and drops some. Altogether approximately 160,000 clones are present, approximately 88% being singletons, with the ten largest covering 2.2%. Sequenced here: peripheral blood, sampled on day 0 of AZD1222 vaccination. The receptors come from an adult in good health. CDR3s include the opening cysteine and the closing phenylalanine or tryptophan. D genes are given only for firm matches. Clone size appears in some rows only: once, few, many, or a class for an expanded clone.

abundance,j_gene,v_gene,d_gene,CDR3nt,CDR3aa
.,TRBJ2-3,TRBV27,.,TGTGCCAGCAGTTGGGAGGCAGGGGTGGGCACAGATACGCAGTATTTT,CASSWEAGVGTDTQYF
.,TRBJ2-4,TRBV5-6,.,TGTGCCAGCAGCCATAGCTCCAACATTCAGTACTTC,CASSHSSNIQYF
.,TRBJ2-5,TRBV28,.,TGTGCCAGCAGTTTGGACGGCAGGAGTTGGACCCAGTACTTC,CASSLDGRSWTQYF
.,TRBJ1-2,TRBV27,.,TGTGCCAGCAGTTCATACAGGGAGGGAGGGTATGGCTACACCTTC,CASSSYREGGYGYTF
.,TRBJ2-5,TRBV4-3,.,TGCGCCAGCAGCCTTACGACTAGAAGGTTAGAGACCCAGTACTTC,CASSLTTRRLETQYF
.,TRBJ2-1,TRBV7-8,.,TGTGCCAGCAGCTTAGCGCTAACAAGGGAGCAGTTCTTC,CASSLALTREQFF
.,TRBJ2-3,TRBV4-3,TRBD2,TGCGCCAGCAGCCCCCGGACTAGCGGGAGCCCGAGCACAGATACGCAGTATTTT,CASSPRTSGSPSTDTQYF
.,TRBJ2-1,TRBV7-2,TRBD2,TGTGCCAGCAGCTTGTCCGCGGGAGAAAGGAATGAGCAGTTCTTC,CASSLSAGERNEQFF
once,TRBJ1-6,TRBV18,.,TGTGCCAGCTCATCTTCGAGCTCCTATAATTCACCCCTCCACTTT,CASSSSSSYNSPLHF
.,TRBJ1-1,TRBV19,.,TGTGCCAGTAGTATAAAGATGAACACTGAAGCTTTCTTT,CASSIKMNTEAFF
.,TRBJ1-2,TRBV29-1,.,TGCAGCGCCGAGGCGGGCCCCCTTAACTATGGCTACACCTTC,CSAEAGPLNYGYTF
few,TRBJ1-2,TRBV7-2,.,TGTGCCAGCAGCCCCTCCCTAGGCGGCCATGGCTACACCTTC,CASSPSLGGHGYTF
once,TRBJ2-5,TRBV19,.,TGTGCCAGTAGTATAGCCGGAGAGACCCAGTACTTC,CASSIAGETQYF
.,TRBJ1-2,TRBV4-3,.,TGCGCCAGCAGCCAAGACTCCGGGGCCGACTATGGCTACACCTTC,CASSQDSGADYGYTF
.,TRBJ1-1,TRBV19,.,TGTGCCAGTAGTATCTATCTTTCAGGGTCGAGTGAAGCTTTCTTT,CASSIYLSGSSEAFF
.,TRBJ1-6,TRBV30,TRBD1,TGTGCCTGGATGACAGGGTATCGTTCACCCCTCCACTTT,CAWMTGYRSPLHF
.,TRBJ1-2,TRBV14,.,TGTGCCAGCAGCCAAGGCAGCCCCGGGATCGGCTACACCTTC,CASSQGSPGIGYTF
.,TRBJ1-1,TRBV7-2,.,TGTGCCAGCAGCTCTACCCAACCGGGACTTAGGGCTTTCTTT,CASSSTQPGLRAFF
.,TRBJ2-7,TRBV6-5,TRBD2,TGTGCCAGCGGAGCGGGAGGCCCCTACGAGCAGTACTTC,CASGAGGPYEQYF
.,TRBJ1-1,TRBV6-5,.,TGTGCCAGCAGTACCACAATTAACACTGAAGCTTTCTTT,CASSTTINTEAFF
.,TRBJ2-7,TRBV3-1/TRBV3-2,.,TGTGCCAGCAGCCCGGGACTTTCGGGGACCTACGAGCAGTACTTC,CASSPGLSGTYEQYF
.,TRBJ2-7,TRBV4-3,TRBD2,TGCGCCAGCAGCCAAGGGCCGGGAGGAATTGGGGAGCAGTACTTC,CASSQGPGGIGEQYF
few,TRBJ1-2,TRBV15,TRBD1,TGTGCCACCAGCACCAGGGGGTCCGTTCGTGGCTACACCTTC,CATSTRGSVRGYTF
.,TRBJ1-4,TRBV7-2,TRBD1,TGTGCCAGCAGCCCCGACAGGGGTAAAAGTGAAAAACTGTTTTTT,CASSPDRGKSEKLFF
.,TRBJ1-2,TRBV7-6,.,TGTGCCAGCAGTTATCAGGGATATGGCTACACCTTC,CASSYQGYGYTF